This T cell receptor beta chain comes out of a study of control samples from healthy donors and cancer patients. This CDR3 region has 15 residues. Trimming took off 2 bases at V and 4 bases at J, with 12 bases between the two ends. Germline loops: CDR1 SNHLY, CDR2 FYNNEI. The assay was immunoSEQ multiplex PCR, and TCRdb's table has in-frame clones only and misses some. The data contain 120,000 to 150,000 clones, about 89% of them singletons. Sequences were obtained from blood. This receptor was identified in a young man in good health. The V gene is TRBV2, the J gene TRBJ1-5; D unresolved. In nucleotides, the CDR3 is TGTGCCAGCAGTGAATTGGGAGGGTCTAATCAGCCCCAGCATTTT. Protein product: CASSELGGSNQPQHF.